Shown below are 15 T cell receptor beta chains from a single sample sequenced in a study of CD8 T cells in Susac syndrome. Random hexamers served to reverse transcribe roughly 0.45 to 1 ug RNA. One entry per CDR3 protein results from TCRdb running MiXCR on the immunoSEQ multiplex PCR reads. The data show 80,000 or so distinct CDR3 sequences, roughly 91% seen once. Sequencing input: CD4+ T cells from PBMCs. Receptor source: a human donor with Susac syndrome.

For the CDR3, the DNA is TGTGCCAGCAGTCCCAGGTCTATCCAGTTCTTC. Its translation: CASSPRSIQFF. This sequence joins TRBV12-3 or TRBV12-4 and TRBJ2-1; D gene unclear. Trimming removed 5 bases from V and 13 bases from J, with 12 bases in between. This CDR3 contains 11 residues.

This sequence joins TRBV12-3 or TRBV12-4 and TRBJ1-2; D gene uncertain. This CDR3 comprises 13 residues. V shed 3 bases and J shed 4 bases, with 9 bases lying between them. The CDR3 DNA sequence: TGTGCCAGCAGTTTCGAGGCCCGCTATGGCTACACCTTC. This gives the protein CASSFEARYGYTF.

This rearrangement joins TRBV5-1 to TRBJ1-5; the D gene is possibly TRBD1 (5 bases). V shed 7 bases and J shed 3 bases, with 11 bases lying between them. The length of the CDR3 is 13 residues. Germline lookup yields CDR1 SGHRS and CDR2 YFSETQ. CDR3 residues: CASRGADNQPQHF. The CDR3 coding sequence is TGCGCCAGCCGAGGGGCGGACAATCAGCCCCAGCATTTT.

This sequence joins TRBV6-2 or TRBV6-3 and TRBJ2-1; the match to TRBD1 covers 10 bases. This CDR3 is 15 amino acids long. V lost 4 bases, J lost 4 bases, and 4 bases stayed unmatched. Germline V gene lookup returns CDR1 MNHEY and CDR2 SVGEGT. CDR3: CASSSPGQGYNEQFF. CDR3 sequence (DNA): TGTGCCAGCAGTTCTCCGGGACAGGGGTACAATGAGCAGTTCTTC.

This chain uses TRBV20-1 with TRBJ1-6; TRBD1 is a possible D gene (5 bases). Trimming left V 4 bases short and J 10 bases short, with 11 bases between. CDR1 and CDR2 (germline): DFQATT, SNEGSKA (reference sequence). The CDR3 runs to 12 residues. CDR3 loop: CSATGLRSPLHF. The CDR3 nucleotides are TGCAGTGCTACAGGGTTGAGGTCACCCCTCCACTTT.

A single count supports this clonotype. V usage is TRBV21-1 and J usage is TRBJ1-2; TRBD1 was called by the table and not checked on the DNA. TRBV21-1 is a known pseudogene. The CDR3 sequence is 16 residues long. The CDR3 is CASSKEPRPLDYGYTF. The CDR3 region has the DNA TGTGCCAGCAGCAAAGAGCCCCGGCCGCTTGACTATGGCTACACCTTC.

The J gene is TRBJ1-2, the V gene TRBV19; possibly TRBD1 for D (6 bases). This CDR3 has 14 amino acids. Germline V gene data show CDR1 as LNHDA and CDR2 as SQIVND (reference sequence). Trimming took 6 bases from V and 8 from J, leaving 19 bases between them. The chain's CDR3 is CASSPYRQALGYTF. The CDR3 DNA sequence: TGTGCCAGTAGCCCCTATAGACAGGCCTTGGGCTACACCTTC.

The V call is TRBV15, the J call TRBJ2-7; no clear D. This CDR3 spans 14 amino acids. Trimming removed 0 bases from V and 2 bases from J, with 8 bases in between. Germline-derived CDR1 and CDR2 are LNHNV and YYDKDF (reference sequence). The CDR3 nucleotides read TGTGCCACCAGCAGAGATAAAAAGGCCTACGAGCAGTACTTC. Its translation is CATSRDKKAYEQYF.

The chain combines TRBV11-1 with TRBJ2-1; TRBD2 aligns across 13 bases. The V gene end was trimmed by 2 bases and the J gene end by 0 bases; junction bases not matched to a gene: 13. Germline-derived CDR1 and CDR2 are SGHAT and FQDESV (reference sequence). There are 21 residues in the CDR3. CDR3 sequence (DNA): TGTGCCAGCAGCTTACAACCGGGACTAGCGGGACGTCGCAGCTCCTACAATGAGCAGTTCTTC. It translates to CASSLQPGLAGRRSSYNEQFF.

This chain joins TRBV7-2 and TRBJ2-5; tentatively, D is TRBD2 (5 bases). V dropped 4 bases and J dropped 5 bases, with 14 bases sitting between them. The CDR3 runs 14 residues. The germline gives CDR1 SGHTA, CDR2 FQGNSA. CDR3 bases: TGTGCCAGCAGCTCCTTCGGGGTCGAGGAGACCCAGTACTTC. Translation gives CASSSFGVEETQYF.

The chain combines TRBV24-1 with TRBJ2-3, with D uncertain. Trimming took 7 bases from V and 3 from J, leaving 10 bases between them. There are 13 residues in the CDR3. The germline gives CDR1 KGHDR, CDR2 SFDVKD. The CDR3 region is CATSDEKTDTQYF. CDR3 in DNA: TGTGCCACCAGCGACGAGAAGACAGATACGCAGTATTTT.

This chain connects TRBV28 to TRBJ1-2; D remains ambiguous. Trimming pared 1 base from V and 7 bases from J, leaving 10 bases between. CDR1 and CDR2 from the germline V gene are MDHEN and SYDVKM. CDR3 size: 13 residues. This CDR3 is CASSLYLSGGYTF. Written as DNA, the CDR3 is TGTGCCAGCAGTTTATATCTATCCGGTGGCTACACCTTC.

This clonotype was seen once. This sequence joins TRBV6-2 or TRBV6-3 and TRBJ2-1, with unresolved D. V was shortened by 2 bases and J by 4 bases, with 9 bases between the two germline ends. The CDR3 is 14 residues long. Germline V gene data show CDR1 as MNHEY and CDR2 as SVGEGT. CDR3 region: CASSYLLPYNEQFF. CDR3 DNA: TGTGCCAGCAGTTACCTACTCCCATACAATGAGCAGTTCTTC.

The V call is TRBV7-2, the J call TRBJ2-1, with TRBD1 matching over 7 bases. The ends lost 5 bases at V and 3 bases at J; junction bases unmatched: 7. The germline V gene encodes CDR1 SGHTA and CDR2 FQGNSA. This CDR3 comprises 15 residues. CDR3 bases: TGTGCCAGCAGCCCCCACTGGGACAGCTACAATGAGCAGTTCTTC. Protein product: CASSPHWDSYNEQFF.

This sequence joins TRBV4-1 and TRBJ1-5; TRBD1 is a possible D gene (5 bases). From germline, CDR1 is MGHRA and CDR2 YSYEKL. Trimming removed 2 bases at V and 3 bases at J, with 8 bases between. This CDR3 has 14 amino acids. CDR3 coding DNA: TGCGCCAGCAGCCAACCCGGGACCAATCAGCCCCAGCATTTT. Protein sequence: CASSQPGTNQPQHF.